The 9 T cell receptor beta chains below were found in one sample sequenced in a study of T cell responses to AZD1222 COVID-19 vaccine. Assay: immunoSEQ multiplex PCR; the TCRdb copy retains only in-frame clones and omits some. The sample includes 110,000 to 150,000 clones, over 85% seen only once; the top ten take more than 0.85%. This sample comprised peripheral blood, obtained on day 0 of MenACWY control vaccination. The receptors were sampled from an adult in good health.

The chain joins TRBV5-8 to TRBJ1-1; 7 bases agree with TRBD1. Trimming took 4 bases from V and 1 from J; bases not matched to a gene: 4. This CDR3 is built from 14 residues. CDR1 and CDR2 from the germline V gene are SGHTS and YDEGEE. DNA of the CDR3: TGTGCCAGCAGCAACAGGGGCAAGAACACTGAAGCTTTCTTT. This translates into CASSNRGKNTEAFF. The entire variable domain, with the rest obtained from reference TRBV5-8 and TRBJ1-1, is as follows: EAGVTQSPTHLIKTRGQQATLRCSPISGHTSVYWYQQALGLGLQFLLWYDEGEERNRGNFPPRFSGRQFPNYSSELNVNALELEDSALYLCASSNRGKNTEAFFGQGTRLTVV.

This clone was found once. The chain joins TRBV6-2 or TRBV6-3 to TRBJ2-3, with unresolved D. V was trimmed by 4 bases and J by 7 bases, leaving 15 bases between them. The CDR3 has 14 amino acids. Looked up from germline, CDR1 is MNHEY and CDR2 is SVGEGT. This chain's CDR3 is CASSFRLLENTQYF. For the CDR3, the DNA is TGTGCCAGCAGTTTCCGTCTCCTTGAGAATACGCAGTATTTT.

This chain connects TRBV10-3 to TRBJ1-2, with 9 bases aligning to TRBD1. Per germline, CDR1 ENHRY and CDR2 SYGVKD. There are 15 residues in the CDR3. J was trimmed by 3 bases and V by 2 bases; bases with no gene match: 4. CDR3 sequence (DNA): TGTGCCATCAGTGAGGGGGGACAGGGAGACTATGGCTACACCTTC. Residues: CAISEGGQGDYGYTF.

The rearrangement uses TRBV4-1 and TRBJ1-1; D gene ambiguous. This CDR3 region has 14 residues. In germline, CDR1 is MGHRA, CDR2 YSYEKL. Deletions cut 1 base from V and 3 bases from J, with 9 bases between. The CDR3 bases are TGCGCCAGCAGCCAAGTTAAGGGAGACACTGAAGCTTTCTTT. Protein: CASSQVKGDTEAFF.

The chain is built from TRBV6-6 and TRBJ1-6, with 10 positions matching TRBD1. The V and J ends lost 6 bases and 9 bases, in that order; junction bases with no gene match: 8. Germline V gene lookup returns CDR1 MNHNY and CDR2 SVGAGI (reference sequence). This CDR3 contains 15 residues. DNA for the CDR3: TGTGCCAGCAGCCCCGGGACAGGGGAAACTTCACCCCTCCACTTT. Encoded protein: CASSPGTGETSPLHF.

This chain links TRBV10-1 with TRBJ2-1; TRBD2 agrees at 7 bases. Germline loops: CDR1 WNHNN, CDR2 SYGVQD (reference sequence). The junction had 13 bases not matched to a gene; V was cut back by 7 bases and J by 7 bases. The CDR3 totals 15 residues. CDR3 sequence reads: CASTPPRGRGNEQFF. CDR3 coding DNA: TGCGCCAGCACCCCCCCCCGCGGGAGAGGGAATGAGCAGTTCTTC.

This clone was seen only once. V is TRBV4-3 and J is TRBJ1-6; D is uncertain. With 4 bases removed from V and 7 bases from J, the gap between germline ends came to 14 bases. Germline V gives CDR1 LGHNA, CDR2 YSLEER. CDR3 length: 15 residues. CDR3 in DNA: TGCGCCAGCAGCCTACTTCTCCAGGCAAATTCACCCCTCCACTTT. Protein product: CASSLLLQANSPLHF.

This clone was found once. The V call is TRBV2, the J call TRBJ1-1, with D possibly TRBD1 on 6 matching bases. Germline CDR1 SNHLY, CDR2 FYNNEI. Deletions cut 4 bases from V and 10 bases from J, with 19 bases between. This CDR3 is built from 14 residues. CDR3 loop: CASSANRDTGGAFF. DNA of the CDR3: TGTGCCAGCAGTGCCAACCGGGACACCGGTGGAGCTTTCTTT.

The chain carries TRBV5-1 and TRBJ1-5; D is perhaps TRBD1 (6 bases). The V end was cut by 0 bases, the J end by 2 bases, with 9 bases between. The CDR3 has 15 residues. Germline V gene lookup returns CDR1 SGHRS and CDR2 YFSETQ. The CDR3 here is CASSLDSGGNQPQHF. The DNA of the CDR3 is TGCGCCAGCAGCTTGGACTCAGGGGGCAATCAGCCCCAGCATTTT. Full variable domain (outside the CDR3, taken from reference TRBV5-1 and TRBJ1-5): KAGVTQTPRYLIKTRGQQVTLSCSPISGHRSVSWYQQTPGQGLQFLFEYFSETQRNKGNFPGRFSGRQFSNSRSEMNVSTLELGDSALYLCASSLDSGGNQPQHFGDGTRLSIL.